This T cell receptor beta chain was obtained from a study of control samples from healthy donors and cancer patients. Germline V lookup: CDR1 LNHNV, CDR2 YYDKDF (reference sequence). The length of the CDR3 is 17 residues. The ends lost 0 bases at V and 4 bases at J; junction bases unmatched: 7. TCRdb keeps only in-frame clones here, not all; method: immunoSEQ multiplex PCR. The sample includes fewer than 15,000 clones, 77% of them seen just once. Sequencing used formalin-fixed, paraffin-embedded tissue. The origin of this receptor is a male donor with melanoma. The chain has TRBV15 and TRBJ2-2; 8 bases align to TRBD2. In DNA, the CDR3 is TGTGCCACCAGCAGAGAACTGGGCGGGGGGTCCACCGGGGAGCTGTTTTTT. Protein product: CATSRELGGGSTGELFF.